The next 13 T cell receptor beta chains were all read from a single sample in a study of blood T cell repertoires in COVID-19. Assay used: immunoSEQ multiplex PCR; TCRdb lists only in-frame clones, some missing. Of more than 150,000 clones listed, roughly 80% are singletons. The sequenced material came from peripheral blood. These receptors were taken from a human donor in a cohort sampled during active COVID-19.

CDR3 region: CASSPIGGGRETQYF. The CDR3 region has the DNA TGTGCCAGCAGCCCGATAGGTGGGGGGAGAGAGACCCAGTACTTC. The chain links TRBV11-2 to TRBJ2-5; D possibly corresponds to TRBD2 (6 bases). Germline V gene sequence: CDR1 SGHAT, CDR2 FQNNGV. Between the trimmed V and J ends, which lost 5 bases and 4 bases, there was a span of 17 bases. The CDR3 runs to 15 residues.

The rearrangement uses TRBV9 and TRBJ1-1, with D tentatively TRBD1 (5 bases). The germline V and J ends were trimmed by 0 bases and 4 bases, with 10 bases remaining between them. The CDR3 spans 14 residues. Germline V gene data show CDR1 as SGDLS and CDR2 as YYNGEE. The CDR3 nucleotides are TGTGCCAGCAGCGTAGCCGGGGGGTTCACTGAAGCTTTCTTT. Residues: CASSVAGGFTEAFF.

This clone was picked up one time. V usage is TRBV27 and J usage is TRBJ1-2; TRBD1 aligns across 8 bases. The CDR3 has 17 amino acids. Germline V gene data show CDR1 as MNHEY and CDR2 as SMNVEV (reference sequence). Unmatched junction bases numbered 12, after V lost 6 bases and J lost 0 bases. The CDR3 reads CASSPAGTGEPNYGYTF. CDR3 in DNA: TGTGCCAGCAGCCCTGCCGGGACAGGCGAGCCTAACTATGGCTACACCTTC.

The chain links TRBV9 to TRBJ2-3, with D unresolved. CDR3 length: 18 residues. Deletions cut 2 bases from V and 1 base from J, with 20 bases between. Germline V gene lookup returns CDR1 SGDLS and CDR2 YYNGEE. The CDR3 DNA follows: TGTGCCAGCAGCGTCGCTCTTGGGCCCGCCTCGGGCACAGATACGCAGTATTTT. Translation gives CASSVALGPASGTDTQYF.

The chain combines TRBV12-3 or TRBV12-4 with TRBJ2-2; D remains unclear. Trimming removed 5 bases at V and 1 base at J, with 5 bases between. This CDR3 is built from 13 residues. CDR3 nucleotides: TGTGCCAGCAGTCCGCGGAACACCGGGGAGCTGTTTTTT. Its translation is CASSPRNTGELFF.

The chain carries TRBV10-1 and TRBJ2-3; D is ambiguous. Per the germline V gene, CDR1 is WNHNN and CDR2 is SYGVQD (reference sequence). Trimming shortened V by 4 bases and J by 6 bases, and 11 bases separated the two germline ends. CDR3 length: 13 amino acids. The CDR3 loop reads CASSGGSSDTQYF. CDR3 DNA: TGCGCCAGCAGTGGAGGCTCCTCGGATACGCAGTATTTT.

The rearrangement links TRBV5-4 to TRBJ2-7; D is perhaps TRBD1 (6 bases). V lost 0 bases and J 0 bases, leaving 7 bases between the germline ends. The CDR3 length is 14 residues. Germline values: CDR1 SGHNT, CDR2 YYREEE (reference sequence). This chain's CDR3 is CASSLEDSSYEQYF. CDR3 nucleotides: TGTGCCAGCAGCTTGGAGGACAGCTCCTACGAGCAGTACTTC. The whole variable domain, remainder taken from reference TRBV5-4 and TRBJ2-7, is ETGVTQSPTHLIKTRGQQVTLRCSSQSGHNTVSWYQQALGQGPQFIFQYYREEENGRGNFPPRFSGLQFPNYSSELNVNALELDDSALYLCASSLEDSSYEQYFGPGTRLTVT.

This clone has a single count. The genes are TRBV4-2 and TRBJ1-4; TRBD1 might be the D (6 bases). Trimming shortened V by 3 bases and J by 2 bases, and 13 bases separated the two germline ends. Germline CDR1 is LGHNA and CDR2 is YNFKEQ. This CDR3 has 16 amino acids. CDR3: CASSQWQGTTNEKLFF. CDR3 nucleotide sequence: TGTGCCAGCAGCCAGTGGCAGGGGACGACTAATGAAAAACTGTTTTTT.

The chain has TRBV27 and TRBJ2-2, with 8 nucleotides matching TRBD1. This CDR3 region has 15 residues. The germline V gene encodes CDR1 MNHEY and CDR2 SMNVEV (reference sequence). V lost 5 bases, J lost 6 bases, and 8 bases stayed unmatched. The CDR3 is CASSRRTGLAGELFF. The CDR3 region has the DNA TGTGCCAGCAGTAGGCGGACAGGGTTAGCCGGGGAGCTGTTTTTT.

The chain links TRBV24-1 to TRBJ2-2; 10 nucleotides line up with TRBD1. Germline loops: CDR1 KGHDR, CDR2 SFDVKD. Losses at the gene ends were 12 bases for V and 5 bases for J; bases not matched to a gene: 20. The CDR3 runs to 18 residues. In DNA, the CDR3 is TGTGCCGAGGAGCCCGGGACAGGGGTAGGGCAGTCGACCGGGGAGCTGTTTTTT. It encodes CAEEPGTGVGQSTGELFF.

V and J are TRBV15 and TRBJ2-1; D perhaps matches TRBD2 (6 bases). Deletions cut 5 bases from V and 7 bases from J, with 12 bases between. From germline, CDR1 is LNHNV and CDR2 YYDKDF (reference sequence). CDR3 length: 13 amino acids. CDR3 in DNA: TGTGCCACCAGCGGGGGACTGTGGAATGAGCAGTTCTTC. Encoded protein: CATSGGLWNEQFF.

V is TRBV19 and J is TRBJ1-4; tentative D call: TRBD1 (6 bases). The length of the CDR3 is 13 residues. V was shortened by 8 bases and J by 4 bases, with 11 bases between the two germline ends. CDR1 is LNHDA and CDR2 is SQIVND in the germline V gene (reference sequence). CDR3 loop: CASDRDINEKLFF. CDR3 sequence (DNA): TGTGCCAGTGACCGGGACATTAATGAAAAACTGTTTTTT.

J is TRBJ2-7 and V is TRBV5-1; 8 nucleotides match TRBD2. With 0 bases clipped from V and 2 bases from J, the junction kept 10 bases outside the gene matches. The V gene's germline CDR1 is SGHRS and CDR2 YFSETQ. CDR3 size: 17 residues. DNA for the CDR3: TGCGCCAGCAGCTTGGGGCTACTAGCGGCAGAAACCTACGAGCAGTACTTC. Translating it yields CASSLGLLAAETYEQYF. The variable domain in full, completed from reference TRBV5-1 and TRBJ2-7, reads KAGVTQTPRYLIKTRGQQVTLSCSPISGHRSVSWYQQTPGQGLQFLFEYFSETQRNKGNFPGRFSGRQFSNSRSEMNVSTLELGDSALYLCASSLGLLAAETYEQYFGPGTRLTVT.